Presented here are 7 T cell receptor beta chains from one specimen sequenced in a study of CD8 T cells in Susac syndrome. The RNA input was about 0.45 to 1 ug, and it was reverse transcribed with random hexamers. Using its own MiXCR run on the immunoSEQ multiplex PCR reads, TCRdb lists one record per CDR3 protein. The data contain about 100,000 distinct CDR3 sequences, 95% of them singletons. Sequenced sample: CD8+ T cells from PBMCs. These receptors all come from a human donor with Susac syndrome.

The chain combines TRBV12-5 with TRBJ2-1, with D perhaps assigned TRBD1 or TRBD2 (5 bases each). Trimming removed 5 bases at V and 5 bases at J, with 13 bases between. There are 14 residues in the CDR3. The germline gives CDR1 LGHNT, CDR2 FRNRAP. The CDR3 region is CASGRDGSNNEQFF. In DNA, the CDR3 is TGTGCTAGTGGTCGGGACGGCTCGAACAATGAGCAGTTCTTC.

The chain uses TRBV4-1 and TRBJ2-1; D is perhaps TRBD1 (7 bases). Trimming took off 4 bases at V and 0 bases at J, with 13 bases between the two ends. The CDR3 totals 16 residues. Germline CDR1 reads MGHRA; CDR2 reads YSYEKL. The CDR3 here is CASSPRQGGSYNEQFF. CDR3 bases: TGCGCCAGCAGCCCCCGACAGGGAGGCTCCTACAATGAGCAGTTCTTC.

The chain links TRBV29-1 to TRBJ2-1; tentatively, D is TRBD2 (5 bases). The V end lost 7 bases, the J end lost 0 bases, and 13 bases lay between the germline ends. The germline V gene encodes CDR1 SQVTM and CDR2 ANQGSEA. This CDR3 spans 14 amino acids. CDR3: CSAEGYGSYNEQFF. The DNA of the CDR3 is TGCAGCGCCGAGGGCTATGGCTCCTACAATGAGCAGTTCTTC.

V gene TRBV5-6 combines with J gene TRBJ2-3; D call uncertain. This CDR3 has 12 amino acids. CDR1 is SGHDT, CDR2 YYEEEE, per germline. Trimming removed 5 bases from V and 4 bases from J, with 8 bases in between. The CDR3 DNA reads as TGTGCCAGCAGTTTAGTTGCAGATACGCAGTATTTT. It specifies CASSLVADTQYF.

The CDR3 protein is CSAPGGTDTQYF. CDR3 DNA: TGCAGCGCCCCGGGGGGCACAGATACGCAGTATTTT. The V call is TRBV29-1, the J call TRBJ2-3; TRBD2 might be the D (6 bases). Germline V lookup: CDR1 SQVTM, CDR2 ANQGSEA. Trimming took 7 bases from V and 1 from J, leaving 9 bases between them. This CDR3 is 12 amino acids long.

The CDR3 sequence: CASSEAAGRRAFF. CDR3 sequence (DNA): TGTGCCAGCAGTGAAGCTGCGGGGCGTAGAGCTTTCTTT. J is TRBJ1-1 and V is TRBV2; D is perhaps TRBD1 (5 bases). Per the germline V gene, CDR1 is SNHLY and CDR2 is FYNNEI. This CDR3 is built from 13 residues. V was cut by 0 bases and J by 10 bases, with 12 bases left in between.

This rearrangement joins TRBV7-9 to TRBJ1-3; perhaps TRBD1 as D (6 bases). Trimming took 5 bases from V and 2 from J, leaving 13 bases between them. The CDR3 is 15 residues long. Per the germline V gene, CDR1 is SEHNR and CDR2 is FQNEAQ (reference sequence). The CDR3 sequence: CASSPRRDTGNTIYF. The CDR3 nucleotides read TGTGCCAGCAGCCCACGGAGGGACACTGGAAACACCATATATTTT.